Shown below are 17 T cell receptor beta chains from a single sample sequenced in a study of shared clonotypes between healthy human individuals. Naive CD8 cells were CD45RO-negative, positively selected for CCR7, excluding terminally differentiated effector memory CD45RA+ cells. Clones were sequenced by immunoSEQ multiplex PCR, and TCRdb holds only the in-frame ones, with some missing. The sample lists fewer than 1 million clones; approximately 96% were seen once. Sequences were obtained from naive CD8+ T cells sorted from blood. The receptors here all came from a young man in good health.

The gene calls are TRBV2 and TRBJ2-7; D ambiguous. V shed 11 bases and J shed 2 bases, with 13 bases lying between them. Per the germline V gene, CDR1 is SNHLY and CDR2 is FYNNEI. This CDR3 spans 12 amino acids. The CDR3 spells CAVRGRAYEQYF. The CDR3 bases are TGTGCCGTTAGAGGCCGTGCCTACGAGCAGTACTTC.

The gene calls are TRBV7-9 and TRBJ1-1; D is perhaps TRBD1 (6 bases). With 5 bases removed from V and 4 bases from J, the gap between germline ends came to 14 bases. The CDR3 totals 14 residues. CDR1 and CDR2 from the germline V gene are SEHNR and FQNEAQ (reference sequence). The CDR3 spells CASSPGQGSTEAFF. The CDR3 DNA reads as TGTGCCAGCAGCCCGGGCCAGGGGAGCACTGAAGCTTTCTTT.

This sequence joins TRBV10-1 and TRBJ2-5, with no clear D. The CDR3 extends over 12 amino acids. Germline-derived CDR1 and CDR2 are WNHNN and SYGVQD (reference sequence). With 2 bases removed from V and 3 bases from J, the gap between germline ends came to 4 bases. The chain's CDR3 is CASSENEETQYF. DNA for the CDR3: TGCGCCAGCAGTGAGAACGAAGAGACCCAGTACTTC.

CDR3 coding DNA: TGTGCCAGCAGCTTTATGGGGGAAAACACCATATATTTT. Translated: CASSFMGENTIYF. The rearrangement joins TRBV11-3 to TRBJ1-3, with a weak D call TRBD1 (5 bases). CDR1 and CDR2 (germline): SGHNT, YENEEA. This CDR3 region has 13 residues. Trimming removed 3 bases from V and 6 bases from J, with 9 bases in between.

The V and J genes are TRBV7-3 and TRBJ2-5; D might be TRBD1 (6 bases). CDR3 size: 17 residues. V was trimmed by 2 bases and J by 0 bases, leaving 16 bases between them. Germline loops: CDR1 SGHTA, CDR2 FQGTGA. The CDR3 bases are TGTGCCAGCAGCTTAGGTCTGACAGGCGTTGACCAAGAGACCCAGTACTTC. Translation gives CASSLGLTGVDQETQYF.

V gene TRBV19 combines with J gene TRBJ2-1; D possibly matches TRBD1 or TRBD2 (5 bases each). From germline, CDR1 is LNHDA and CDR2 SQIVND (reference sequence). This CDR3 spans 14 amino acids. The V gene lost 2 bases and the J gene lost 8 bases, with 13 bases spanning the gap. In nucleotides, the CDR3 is TGTGCCAGTAGTATATGGGGGAGTGGGCATGAGCAGTTCTTC. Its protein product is CASSIWGSGHEQFF.

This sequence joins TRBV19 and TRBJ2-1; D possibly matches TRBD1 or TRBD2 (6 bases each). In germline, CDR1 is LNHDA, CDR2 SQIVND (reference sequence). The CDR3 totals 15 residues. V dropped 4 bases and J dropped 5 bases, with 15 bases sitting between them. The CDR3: CASSRGGQVNNEQFF. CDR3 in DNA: TGTGCCAGTAGTAGAGGGGGGCAGGTAAACAATGAGCAGTTCTTC.

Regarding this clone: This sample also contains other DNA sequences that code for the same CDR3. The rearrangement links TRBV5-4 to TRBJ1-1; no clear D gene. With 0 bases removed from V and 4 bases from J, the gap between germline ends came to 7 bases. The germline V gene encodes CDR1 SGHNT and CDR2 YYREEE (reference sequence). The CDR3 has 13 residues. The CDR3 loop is CASSLVGSTEAFF. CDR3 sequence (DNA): TGTGCCAGCAGCTTGGTAGGTTCCACTGAAGCTTTCTTT.

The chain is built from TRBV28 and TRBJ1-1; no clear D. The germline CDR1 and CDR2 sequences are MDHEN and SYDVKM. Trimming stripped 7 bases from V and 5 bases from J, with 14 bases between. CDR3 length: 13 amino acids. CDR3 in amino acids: CASKNLVYTEAFF. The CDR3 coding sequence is TGTGCCAGCAAAAACCTGGTTTATACTGAAGCTTTCTTT.

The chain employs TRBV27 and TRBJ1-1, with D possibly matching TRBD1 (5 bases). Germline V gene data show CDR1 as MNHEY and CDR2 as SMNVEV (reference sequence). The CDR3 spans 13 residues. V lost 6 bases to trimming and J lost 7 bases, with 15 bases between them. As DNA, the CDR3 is TGTGCCAGCAGCCGCTCTTCAGGGTTTGAAGCTTTCTTT. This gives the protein CASSRSSGFEAFF.

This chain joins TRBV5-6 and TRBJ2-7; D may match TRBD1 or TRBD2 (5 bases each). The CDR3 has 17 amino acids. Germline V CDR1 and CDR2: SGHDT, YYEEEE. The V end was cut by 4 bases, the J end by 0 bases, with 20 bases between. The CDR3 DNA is TGTGCCAGCAGCCCGAGGGGCCGGGCCTCCAGCTCCTACGAGCAGTACTTC. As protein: CASSPRGRASSSYEQYF.

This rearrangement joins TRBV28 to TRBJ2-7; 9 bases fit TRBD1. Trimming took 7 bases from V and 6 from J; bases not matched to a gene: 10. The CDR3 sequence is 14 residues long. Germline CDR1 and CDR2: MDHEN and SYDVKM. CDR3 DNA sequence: TGTGCCAGCACCATCCCGGGACAGGGAGTCGAGCAGTACTTC. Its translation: CASTIPGQGVEQYF. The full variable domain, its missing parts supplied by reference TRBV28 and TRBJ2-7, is DVKVTQSSRYLVKRTGEKVFLECVQDMDHENMFWYRQDPGLGLRLIYFSYDVKMKEKGDIPEGYSVSREKKERFSLILESASTNQTSMYLCASTIPGQGVEQYFGPGTRLTVT.

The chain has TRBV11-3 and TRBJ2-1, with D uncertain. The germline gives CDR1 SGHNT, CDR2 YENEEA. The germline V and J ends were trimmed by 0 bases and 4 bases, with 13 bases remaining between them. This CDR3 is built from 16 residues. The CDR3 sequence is CASSLDLQLGYNEQFF. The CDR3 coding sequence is TGTGCCAGCAGCTTAGATCTGCAGCTCGGGTACAATGAGCAGTTCTTC.

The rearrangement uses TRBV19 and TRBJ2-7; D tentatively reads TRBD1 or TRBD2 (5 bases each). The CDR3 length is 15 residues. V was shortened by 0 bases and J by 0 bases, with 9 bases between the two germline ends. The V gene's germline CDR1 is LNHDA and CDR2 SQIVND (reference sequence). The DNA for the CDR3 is TGTGCCAGTAGTATAGAGGGGACCCACTCCTACGAGCAGTACTTC. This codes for CASSIEGTHSYEQYF.

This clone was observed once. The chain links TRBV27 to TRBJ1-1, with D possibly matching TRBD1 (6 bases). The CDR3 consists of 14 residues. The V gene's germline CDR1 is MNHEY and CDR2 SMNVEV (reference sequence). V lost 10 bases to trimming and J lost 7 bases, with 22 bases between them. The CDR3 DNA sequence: TGTGCCACCCGTCCACAGAGTGACAGGCTTGAAGCTTTCTTT. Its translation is CATRPQSDRLEAFF.

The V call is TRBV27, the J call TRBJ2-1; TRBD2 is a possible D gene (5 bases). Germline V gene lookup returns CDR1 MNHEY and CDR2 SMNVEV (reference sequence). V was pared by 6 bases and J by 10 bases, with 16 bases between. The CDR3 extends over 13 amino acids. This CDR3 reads CASRLGGGEEQFF. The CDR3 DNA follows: TGTGCCAGCAGACTCGGCGGTGGGGAGGAGCAGTTCTTC.

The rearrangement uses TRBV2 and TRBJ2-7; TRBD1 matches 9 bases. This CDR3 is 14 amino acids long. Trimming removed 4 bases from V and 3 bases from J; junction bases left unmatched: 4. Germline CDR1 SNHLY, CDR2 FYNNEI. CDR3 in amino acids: CASSAGGQGYEQYF. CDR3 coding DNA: TGTGCCAGCAGTGCAGGGGGACAGGGCTACGAGCAGTACTTC.